These 30 T cell receptor beta chains came from one sample sequenced in a study of Ad26.COV2.S vaccination and SARS-CoV-2 variants. Generated by immunoSEQ multiplex PCR, the TCRdb table keeps only in-frame clones and is missing some. This table has 150,000 to 200,000 clones, roughly 87% appearing once. The sample consisted of peripheral blood, taken after recovery from COVID-19. The source of these receptors is a human donor who had recovered from COVID-19.

This clone was seen only once. The chain carries TRBV3-1 (or the pseudogene TRBV3-2) and TRBJ1-2; weak D call: TRBD1 (5 bases). V lost 0 bases and J lost 7, with 18 bases in between. The CDR3 runs 16 residues. CDR1 is LGHDT and CDR2 is YNNKEL in the germline V gene (reference sequence). DNA of the CDR3: TGTGCCAGCAGCCAAGAAGTGGGCCCAGGGATTGGTGGCTACACCTTC. As protein: CASSQEVGPGIGGYTF.

This clone occurred once. The CDR3 sequence: CASSLPQSNSPLHF. In DNA, the CDR3 is TGTGCCAGCAGCTTGCCGCAGAGCAATTCACCCCTCCACTTT. This chain links TRBV5-6 with TRBJ1-6, with D uncertain. CDR1 SGHDT and CDR2 YYEEEE come from the germline V gene. Trimming removed 1 base from V and 7 bases from J, with 9 bases in between. The CDR3 extends over 14 amino acids. Supplemented by reference TRBV5-6 and TRBJ1-6, the full variable domain reads DAGVTQSPTHLIKTRGQQVTLRCSPKSGHDTVSWYQQALGQGPQFIFQYYEEEERQRGNFPDRFSGHQFPNYSSELNVNALLLGDSALYLCASSLPQSNSPLHFGNGTRLTVT.

V and J are TRBV25-1 and TRBJ2-3; D not certain. Per the germline V gene, CDR1 is MGHDK and CDR2 is SYGVNS. This CDR3 has 15 amino acids. V was trimmed by 4 bases and J by 6 bases, leaving 17 bases between them. In DNA, the CDR3 is TGTGCCAGCAGTGTCCCCCTGACGCTGGGGGATACGCAGTATTTT. Encoded protein: CASSVPLTLGDTQYF.

J is TRBJ1-2 and V is TRBV5-1; perhaps TRBD1 as D (5 bases). The ends were cut back, 4 bases at V and 5 bases at J, with 12 bases in the middle. This CDR3 region has 13 residues. The germline V gene encodes CDR1 SGHRS and CDR2 YFSETQ. The CDR3, as DNA: TGCGCCAGCAGCGAACAGGTATTATATGGCTACACCTTC. It codes for CASSEQVLYGYTF.

This clone was seen just once. The rearrangement uses TRBV2 and TRBJ1-3; D call uncertain. V lost 4 bases, J lost 0 bases, and 7 bases lay in between. Germline V gene sequence: CDR1 SNHLY, CDR2 FYNNEI. This CDR3 has 14 amino acids. CDR3: CASSVKTSGNTIYF. CDR3 bases: TGTGCCAGCAGTGTAAAGACCTCTGGAAACACCATATATTTT.

The J gene is TRBJ2-3, the V gene TRBV9, with D perhaps given as TRBD1 or TRBD2 (5 bases each). The germline CDR1 and CDR2 sequences are SGDLS and YYNGEE. The CDR3 is made up of 17 amino acids. The V end lost 3 bases, the J end lost 3 bases, and 20 bases lay between the germline ends. CDR3 protein: CASSDNPGTLWTDTQYF. The CDR3 DNA reads TGTGCCAGCAGCGATAACCCCGGGACCCTCTGGACAGATACGCAGTATTTT.

The chain's CDR3 is CASSLGISGNTIYF. In DNA form, the CDR3 reads TGTGCCAGCAGCTTGGGTATCTCTGGAAACACCATATATTTT. The V call is TRBV13, the J call TRBJ1-3; the D is unclear. Trimming shortened V by 3 bases and J by 0 bases, and 6 bases separated the two germline ends. CDR1 is PRHDT and CDR2 is FYEKMQ in the germline V gene (reference sequence). The CDR3 runs to 14 residues.

This chain connects TRBV27 to TRBJ1-2; 8 nucleotides match TRBD1. V lost 3 bases, J lost 5 bases, and 8 bases stayed unmatched. Germline CDR1 reads MNHEY; CDR2 reads SMNVEV (reference sequence). The CDR3 spans 15 residues. The CDR3, as DNA: TGTGCCAGCAGTTTCCGACAGGGGAATATGTATGGCTACACCTTC. Translation: CASSFRQGNMYGYTF.

This clone was detected ten times or more. The chain carries TRBV19 and TRBJ2-1; TRBD1 agrees at 8 bases. Germline-derived CDR1 and CDR2 are LNHDA and SQIVND (reference sequence). The CDR3 is made up of 11 amino acids. V shed 5 bases and J 15 bases; nucleotides not matched to a gene: 6. The CDR3 spells CASSGGTGGFF. The CDR3 DNA is TGTGCCAGTAGTGGAGGGACAGGCGGGTTCTTC. The full variable domain, rest sourced from reference TRBV19 and TRBJ2-1, is DGGITQSPKYLFRKEGQNVTLSCEQNLNHDAMYWYRQDPGQGLRLIYYSQIVNDFQKGDIAEGYSVSREKKESFPLTVTSAQKNPTAFYLCASSGGTGGFFGPGTRLTVL.

CDR3 protein: CASSETPDNTGELFF. In DNA, the CDR3 is TGTGCCAGCAGTGAGACTCCAGATAACACCGGGGAGCTGTTTTTT. The J gene is TRBJ2-2, the V gene TRBV6-4; D call uncertain. The CDR3 is 15 amino acids. Germline loops: CDR1 MRHNA, CDR2 SNTAGT. With 3 bases removed from V and 2 bases from J, the gap between germline ends came to 10 bases.

The chain links TRBV15 to TRBJ2-1; TRBD2 matches at 7 bases. The junction had 14 bases not matched to a gene; V was cut back by 1 base and J by 8 bases. Germline V lookup: CDR1 LNHNV, CDR2 YYDKDF (reference sequence). The CDR3 loop spans 17 amino acids. CDR3 protein: CATSRGFPMSSGHEQFF. In nucleotides, the CDR3 is TGTGCCACCAGCAGAGGATTCCCTATGAGTAGCGGGCATGAGCAGTTCTTC.

This clone was seen only a few times. The rearrangement uses TRBV7-9 and TRBJ1-3, with TRBD1 matching over 8 bases. The CDR3 has 15 residues. Germline V gene sequence: CDR1 SEHNR, CDR2 FQNEAQ (reference sequence). With V trimmed by 5 bases and J by 4 bases, 7 bases remained unmatched. As DNA, the CDR3 is TGTGCCAGCAGCGCAACCGCAGGGGGCGGAAACACCATATATTTT. It encodes CASSATAGGGNTIYF.

This clone occurred a few times. The V gene is TRBV19, the J gene TRBJ1-1, with 7 nucleotides matching TRBD1. Germline CDR1 and CDR2: LNHDA and SQIVND (reference sequence). V lost 5 bases and J lost 8; bases outside the gene matches: 14. The CDR3 has 15 residues. CDR3 loop: CASSAHGDSQLEAFF. CDR3 nucleotides: TGTGCCAGTAGTGCCCACGGGGACAGTCAACTCGAAGCTTTCTTT.

V usage is TRBV2 and J usage is TRBJ2-7; D is perhaps TRBD1 (7 bases). The V gene lost 11 bases and the J gene lost 3 bases, with 14 bases spanning the gap. The germline CDR1 and CDR2 sequences are SNHLY and FYNNEI. The CDR3 has 12 amino acids. CDR3 residues: CAGGTANYEQYF. DNA of the CDR3: TGTGCCGGCGGGACAGCAAACTACGAGCAGTACTTC. The variable domain in full, with the rest retrieved from reference TRBV2 and TRBJ2-7, is EPEVTQTPSHQVTQMGQEVILRCVPISNHLYFYWYRQILGQKVEFLVSFYNNEISEKSEIFDDQFSVERPDGSNFTLKIRSTKLEDSAMYFCAGGTANYEQYFGPGTRLTVT.

In this sample, this clone turned up once. The rearrangement uses TRBV5-6 and TRBJ2-7, with TRBD2 identical over 10 bases. Trimming took 1 base from V and 4 from J; bases not matched to a gene: 5. There are 15 residues in the CDR3. Germline-derived CDR1 and CDR2 are SGHDT and YYEEEE. The CDR3 sequence is CASSLWLAGEYEQYF. Here the CDR3 DNA reads TGTGCCAGCAGCTTGTGGCTAGCGGGGGAATACGAGCAGTACTTC.

The chain has TRBV14 and TRBJ1-1, with D possibly being TRBD1 (5 bases). Germline lookup yields CDR1 SGHDN and CDR2 FVKESK. The CDR3 sequence is 13 residues long. Trimming took off 0 bases at V and 10 bases at J, with 12 bases between the two ends. CDR3 residues: CASSQERSGGAFF. In DNA form, the CDR3 reads TGTGCCAGCAGCCAAGAGAGAAGCGGGGGAGCTTTCTTT.

This clone was seen just once. V is TRBV12-3 or TRBV12-4 and J is TRBJ1-1, with 7 positions matching TRBD1. CDR3 size: 13 residues. The V and J ends lost 9 bases and 11 bases, in that order; junction bases with no gene match: 15. CDR3 sequence (DNA): TGTGCCAGTGGTACAGGGGAAGTGGAGGGGGCTTTCTTT. This gives the protein CASGTGEVEGAFF.

The CDR3 is CASSQVGVETQYF. CDR3 DNA sequence: TGTGCCAGCAGCCAAGTTGGCGTAGAGACCCAGTACTTC. The chain couples TRBV3-1 (or the pseudogene TRBV3-2) to TRBJ2-5; no firm D call. V dropped 1 base and J dropped 4 bases, with 7 bases sitting between them. The CDR3 has 13 residues. Per germline, CDR1 LGHDT and CDR2 YNNKEL (reference sequence).

This clone has just a few counts. The V and J genes are TRBV28 and TRBJ1-3; 8 bases match TRBD1. The CDR3 spans 17 residues. V was pared by 5 bases and J by 0 bases, with 9 bases of the junction left unmatched. CDR1 is MDHEN and CDR2 is SYDVKM in the germline V gene. CDR3 nucleotide sequence: TGTGCCAGCAGTCTTCGACAGGGGAGAGTCTCTGGAAACACCATATATTTT. It specifies CASSLRQGRVSGNTIYF.

This clone was seen a few times. The J gene is TRBJ1-4, the V gene TRBV6-5; 7 nucleotides align to TRBD1. After removal of 7 bases from V and 7 bases from J, the junction contained 9 bases not matched to a gene. Germline V lookup: CDR1 MNHEY, CDR2 SVGAGI. The CDR3 runs 14 residues. This CDR3 reads CASTLDRASEKLFF. CDR3 coding DNA: TGTGCCAGCACCCTTGACAGGGCCTCTGAAAAACTGTTTTTT.

This clone turned up a few times. The V call is TRBV11-3, the J call TRBJ1-2; 7 nucleotides match TRBD1. With V trimmed by 8 bases and J by 1 base, 7 bases remained unmatched. Looked up from germline, CDR1 is SGHNT and CDR2 is YENEEA. The CDR3 runs to 14 residues. The CDR3 nucleotides read TGTGCCAGCGCCGACAGGGAATTTAACTATGGCTACACCTTC. Amino acid sequence: CASADREFNYGYTF.

V is TRBV5-1 and J is TRBJ1-1; TRBD1 matches 7 bases. Germline CDR1 is SGHRS and CDR2 is YFSETQ. The V and J ends lost 6 bases and 0 bases, in that order; junction bases with no gene match: 14. The CDR3 contains 17 residues. The CDR3 DNA is TGCGCCAGCAACCCGACCTCGGGACAGCACATGAACACTGAAGCTTTCTTT. Translated: CASNPTSGQHMNTEAFF.

The chain couples TRBV11-2 to TRBJ1-6, with D perhaps TRBD1 (5 bases). V was cut by 5 bases and J by 0 bases, with 17 bases left in between. The CDR3 contains 18 residues. Germline-derived CDR1 and CDR2 are SGHAT and FQNNGV. This CDR3 is CASSGLGLDTSYNSPLHF. The DNA of the CDR3 is TGTGCCAGCAGCGGCTTAGGTCTGGACACCTCCTATAATTCACCCCTCCACTTT.

The V call is TRBV9, the J call TRBJ2-7; maybe TRBD2 (5 bases). The CDR3 runs to 14 residues. V was trimmed by 2 bases and J by 2 bases, leaving 11 bases between them. CDR1 is SGDLS and CDR2 is YYNGEE in the germline V gene. The DNA of the CDR3 is TGTGCCAGCAGCGTCGGGGATTCCCCCTACGAGCAGTACTTC. It codes for CASSVGDSPYEQYF.

V is TRBV7-2 and J is TRBJ2-3; 7 nucleotides agree with TRBD1. CDR3 length: 14 residues. Looked up from germline, CDR1 is SGHTA and CDR2 is FQGNSA. V was pared by 5 bases and J by 2 bases, with 4 bases of the junction left unmatched. CDR3 amino acids: CASSRDRVTDTQYF. The CDR3 nucleotides are TGTGCCAGCAGCCGGGACAGAGTCACAGATACGCAGTATTTT. The whole variable domain, remainder taken from reference TRBV7-2 and TRBJ2-3, is GAGVSQSPSNKVTEKGKDVELRCDPISGHTALYWYRQSLGQGLEFLIYFQGNSAPDKSGLPSDRFSAERTGGSVSTLTIQRTQQEDSAVYLCASSRDRVTDTQYFGPGTRLTVL.

V usage is TRBV11-3 and J usage is TRBJ2-3; no clear D. The CDR3 contains 13 residues. With 1 base removed from V and 5 bases from J, the gap between germline ends came to 7 bases. The germline V gene encodes CDR1 SGHNT and CDR2 YENEEA. The CDR3 DNA is TGTGCCAGCAGCTTAGGGGCCAGAGATACGCAGTATTTT. Translating it yields CASSLGARDTQYF.

V usage is TRBV28 and J usage is TRBJ2-7; tentatively, D is TRBD2 (5 bases). V gave up 5 bases and J gave up 0 bases, with 11 bases separating them. CDR3 length: 14 residues. CDR1 is MDHEN, CDR2 SYDVKM, per germline. CDR3 sequence (DNA): TGTGCCAGCAGTCCACGGACTGTCTCCTACGAGCAGTACTTC. This gives the protein CASSPRTVSYEQYF.

The genes are TRBV6-6 and TRBJ2-7; D is possibly TRBD1 (5 bases). This CDR3 comprises 15 residues. Germline assignment: CDR1 MNHNY and CDR2 SVGAGI (reference sequence). Between the trimmed V and J ends, which lost 2 bases and 2 bases, there was a span of 13 bases. CDR3 bases: TGTGCCAGCAGTTACCCGACAGACTTTCCCTACGAGCAGTACTTC. Translation gives CASSYPTDFPYEQYF.

This clone is a singleton in its sample. V is TRBV12-1 and J is TRBJ2-2. TRBV12-1 corresponds to a pseudogene. The CDR3 extends over 13 amino acids. The CDR3 sequence: CASSEEDGGELFF. The CDR3 nucleotides read TGTGCCAGCAGCGAAGAGGACGGCGGGGAGCTGTTTTTT.

This clone was observed a handful of times. The chain links TRBV6-5 to TRBJ2-1, with D unresolved. CDR1 is MNHEY and CDR2 is SVGAGI in the germline V gene. The V end lost 7 bases, the J end lost 0 bases, and 4 bases lay between the germline ends. This CDR3 region has 12 residues. The CDR3 region has the DNA TGTGCCAGCACCCCCTCCTACAATGAGCAGTTCTTC. Its translation is CASTPSYNEQFF.